Listed here are 27 T cell receptor beta chains from one sample, sequenced in a study of identical twins. TCRdb processed the 5' RACE reads anew with MiXCR; each CDR3 protein has one entry. Here the sample spans 650,000 to 800,000 distinct CDR3 sequences, more than 6.5% being singletons. Separately, the same data were catalogued under a study of yellow fever vaccine responses in identical twins.

Sequenced material: PBMCs. These receptors were collected from a woman between 18 and 29 years old in good health.

This clonotype came up a few times. This chain uses TRBV28 with TRBJ2-7; no definite D call. The CDR3 extends over 16 amino acids. With 1 base removed from V and 3 bases from J, the gap between germline ends came to 16 bases. Germline V gives CDR1 MDHEN, CDR2 SYDVKM. CDR3 bases: TGTGCCAGCAGTTTATATGGTCAGGATCCCTTCTACGAGCAGTACTTC. It specifies CASSLYGQDPFYEQYF.

This chain uses TRBV10-3 with TRBJ2-5; no clear D. Germline V gene sequence: CDR1 ENHRY, CDR2 SYGVKD. V lost 11 bases and J 6 bases, leaving 19 bases between the germline ends. CDR3 length: 13 residues. Here the CDR3 reads CASEPDPGQTQYF. The CDR3 coding sequence is TGTGCCTCAGAGCCTGACCCGGGCCAGACCCAGTACTTC.

The table lists this clonotype with a few counts. The V gene is TRBV20-1, the J gene TRBJ2-3; possible D gene TRBD1, 6 bases. CDR1 is DFQATT and CDR2 is SNEGSKA in the germline V gene (reference sequence). CDR3 length: 14 residues. Trimming took 5 bases from V and 4 from J, leaving 16 bases between them. CDR3 in amino acids: CSARDTSGSDTQYF. Here the CDR3 DNA reads TGCAGTGCTCGGGACACCTCGGGCTCAGATACGCAGTATTTT.

This clonotype showed up many times. The gene calls are TRBV9 and TRBJ2-2; tentative D call: TRBD1 (6 bases). The CDR3 length is 17 residues. Trimming took off 0 bases at V and 2 bases at J, with 14 bases between the two ends. The germline V gene encodes CDR1 SGDLS and CDR2 YYNGEE. In DNA, the CDR3 is TGTGCCAGCAGCGTAGCCCCACCGGGACATAACACCGGGGAGCTGTTTTTT. Amino acid sequence: CASSVAPPGHNTGELFF.

The CDR3 protein is CASSYGTGDTGELFF. CDR3 sequence (DNA): TGTGCCAGCAGCTACGGGACAGGGGATACCGGGGAGCTGTTTTTT. The V and J genes are TRBV13 and TRBJ2-2, with 10 positions matching TRBD1. V dropped 4 bases and J dropped 5; count of bases not matched to a gene: 4. Looked up from germline, CDR1 is PRHDT and CDR2 is FYEKMQ (reference sequence). This CDR3 has 15 residues. The whole variable domain, filled in from reference TRBV13 and TRBJ2-2, reads AAGVIQSPRHLIKEKRETATLKCYPIPRHDTVYWYQQGPGQDPQFLISFYEKMQSDKGSIPDRFSAQQFSDYHSELNMSSLELGDSALYFCASSYGTGDTGELFFGEGSRLTVL.

The chain uses TRBV4-3 and TRBJ2-2, with 7 bases lining up with TRBD2. V was clipped by 4 bases and J by 2 bases; unmatched bases: 7. This CDR3 spans 16 amino acids. Germline loops: CDR1 LGHNA, CDR2 YSLEER. CDR3 DNA sequence: TGCGCCAGCAGCCCAGAGCCTAGCGGCAACACCGGGGAGCTGTTTTTT. This translates into CASSPEPSGNTGELFF.

This clonotype was seen a few times. This chain uses TRBV12-3 or TRBV12-4 with TRBJ1-6; 11 positions match TRBD1. The CDR3 has 13 amino acids. The V and J ends lost 6 bases and 13 bases, in that order; junction bases with no gene match: 5. The CDR3 reads CASSPGQGVPLHF. As DNA, the CDR3 is TGTGCCAGCAGCCCGGGACAGGGGGTCCCCCTCCACTTT.

This clonotype was found many times. The chain recombines TRBV10-1 with TRBJ2-2; 10 bases line up with TRBD1. The CDR3 is made up of 16 amino acids. From germline, CDR1 is WNHNN and CDR2 SYGVQD (reference sequence). The V gene end was trimmed by 4 bases and the J gene end by 3 bases; junction bases not matched to a gene: 5. The DNA for the CDR3 is TGCGCCAGCAGTGTAGAAGGGACAGGGGACACCGGGGAGCTGTTTTTT. Translated: CASSVEGTGDTGELFF.

This clonotype has at least ten counts. The chain uses TRBV12-3 or TRBV12-4 and TRBJ1-5; D remains unclear. This CDR3 comprises 15 residues. V lost 5 bases and J 4 bases, leaving 15 bases between the germline ends. CDR3 region: CASSLPLGKNQPQHF. The DNA of the CDR3 is TGTGCCAGCAGTCTACCCTTGGGGAAGAATCAGCCCCAGCATTTT.

V gene TRBV2 combines with J gene TRBJ2-5, with a weak D call TRBD1 (5 bases). The germline V gene encodes CDR1 SNHLY and CDR2 FYNNEI. The V gene lost 8 bases and the J gene lost 2 bases, with 12 bases spanning the gap. The CDR3 covers 13 residues. CDR3: CASDWTPQETQYF. CDR3 nucleotides: TGTGCCAGCGACTGGACACCACAAGAGACCCAGTACTTC.

The chain uses TRBV6-2 or TRBV6-3 and TRBJ2-5, with TRBD2 identical over 9 bases. The CDR3 spans 19 residues. J gave up 3 bases and V 2 bases, and 16 bases lay outside the gene matches. Germline V gene data show CDR1 as MNHEY and CDR2 as SVGEGT. In nucleotides, the CDR3 is TGTGCCAGCAGTTACCTGGTATTTAGCGGGAGACGGCTTGAAGAGACCCAGTACTTC. Amino acids: CASSYLVFSGRRLEETQYF.

This chain joins TRBV7-6 and TRBJ2-3, with a possible D match to TRBD2 (5 bases). Trimming cost V 1 base and J 0 bases, with 11 bases left between them. This CDR3 contains 16 residues. Germline-derived CDR1 and CDR2 are SGHVS and FNYEAQ. CDR3 bases: TGTGCCAGCAGCTTAGTAGCCTCGGGGAGCACAGATACGCAGTATTTT. Translated: CASSLVASGSTDTQYF.

This clonotype was detected many times. This chain connects TRBV20-1 to TRBJ2-1; no reliable D call. This CDR3 has 13 amino acids. Per the germline V gene, CDR1 is DFQATT and CDR2 is SNEGSKA (reference sequence). The V end was cut by 6 bases, the J end by 7 bases, with 16 bases between. The CDR3 loop reads CSAVSAPWNEQFF. The CDR3 DNA follows: TGCAGTGCGGTCAGCGCTCCGTGGAATGAGCAGTTCTTC.

This clonotype was observed at least ten times. The chain carries TRBV7-2 and TRBJ1-1; D is perhaps TRBD1 (5 bases). The CDR3 runs 14 residues. The V gene's germline CDR1 is SGHTA and CDR2 FQGNSA. Trimming removed 7 bases at V and 0 bases at J, with 12 bases between. CDR3 loop: CASTPTGMNTEAFF. CDR3 DNA sequence: TGTGCCAGCACCCCTACAGGAATGAACACTGAAGCTTTCTTT.

This clonotype was seen a few times. This chain uses TRBV12-3 or TRBV12-4 with TRBJ2-3, with no clear D. The CDR3 consists of 16 residues. Trimming pared 6 bases from V and 0 bases from J, leaving 16 bases between. This CDR3 reads CASSSPGPASTDTQYF. The CDR3 bases are TGTGCCAGCAGCTCCCCCGGACCGGCTAGCACAGATACGCAGTATTTT.

This clonotype occurred many times. The J gene is TRBJ1-4, the V gene TRBV5-5; no firm D call. The CDR3 loop spans 15 amino acids. V gave up 4 bases and J gave up 6 bases, with 16 bases separating them. CDR1 is SGHKS and CDR2 is YYEKEE in the germline V gene (reference sequence). The CDR3 reads CASSPEDYPDEKLFF. The CDR3 DNA is TGTGCCAGCAGCCCAGAAGACTACCCGGATGAAAAACTGTTTTTT.

The rearrangement links TRBV25-1 to TRBJ1-4; 8 bases align to TRBD1. V was pared by 6 bases and J by 8 bases, with 11 bases of the junction left unmatched. CDR1 MGHDK and CDR2 SYGVNS come from the germline V gene. The CDR3 extends over 15 amino acids. CDR3 region: CASSPRTGSGEKLFF. CDR3 bases: TGTGCCAGCAGCCCGCGGACAGGGTCGGGAGAAAAACTGTTTTTT.

DNA of the CDR3: TGCAGTGCACACAGGGGTAGCGGGAATTACAATGAGCAGTTCTTC. Amino acid sequence: CSAHRGSGNYNEQFF. This chain joins TRBV20-1 and TRBJ2-1; D may be TRBD2 (8 bases). Germline CDR1 is DFQATT and CDR2 is SNEGSKA (reference sequence). This CDR3 region has 15 residues. Deletions cut 6 bases from V and 4 bases from J, with 19 bases between.

This clonotype was picked up one time. The genes are TRBV11-2 and TRBJ2-3, with 16 bases identical to TRBD2. The CDR3 sequence is 17 residues long. Germline V gene sequence: CDR1 SGHAT, CDR2 FQNNGV. Germline trimming cut 11 bases from V and 2 bases from J; bases unmatched to any gene: 10. The DNA for the CDR3 is TGTGCCCTCAGCGGGACTAGCGGGAGGGCCCCCACAGATACGCAGTATTTT. It encodes CALSGTSGRAPTDTQYF.

The chain joins TRBV3-1 to TRBJ2-1; D is possibly TRBD1 (5 bases). The CDR3 runs to 15 residues. Per the germline V gene, CDR1 is LGHDT and CDR2 is YNNKEL (reference sequence). V was pared by 1 base and J by 9 bases, with 16 bases between. The DNA for the CDR3 is TGTGCCAGCAGCCAAGTCTTAAGGGTTAGGGGTGAGCAGTTCTTC. Its protein product is CASSQVLRVRGEQFF.

The rearrangement links TRBV19 to TRBJ2-7; possible D gene TRBD1, 5 bases. Germline CDR1 and CDR2: LNHDA and SQIVND (reference sequence). The CDR3 is made up of 13 amino acids. V was trimmed by 9 bases and J by 2 bases, leaving 14 bases between them. The CDR3 sequence is CASALKDTYEQYF. In DNA, the CDR3 is TGTGCCAGCGCATTAAAGGACACCTACGAGCAGTACTTC.

This clonotype was detected only a few times. The chain couples TRBV10-3 to TRBJ2-1; D unresolved. Germline V gene data show CDR1 as ENHRY and CDR2 as SYGVKD. This CDR3 is 11 amino acids long. Trimming took 3 bases from V and 10 from J, leaving 7 bases between them. This chain's CDR3 is CAISEIGEQFF. The CDR3 DNA sequence: TGTGCCATCAGTGAAATAGGGGAGCAGTTCTTC.

There are a few counts of this clonotype. The chain carries TRBV4-1 and TRBJ2-3; 15 bases align to TRBD2. V gave up 2 bases and J gave up 8 bases; unmatched junction bases: 8. CDR1 is MGHRA and CDR2 is YSYEKL in the germline V gene. This CDR3 has 17 amino acids. In DNA, the CDR3 is TGCGCCAGCAGCCAAACCCCTCCGGGACTAGCGGGAGGTACGCAGTATTTT. Its translation is CASSQTPPGLAGGTQYF.

The table lists this clonotype with a few counts. This chain links TRBV5-1 with TRBJ2-7, with TRBD2 as a possible D gene (6 bases). This CDR3 is built from 16 residues. Germline loops: CDR1 SGHRS, CDR2 YFSETQ. V lost 0 bases and J 0 bases, leaving 13 bases between the germline ends. DNA of the CDR3: TGCGCCAGCAGCTTGGCCCCGGGACTGGGCTCCTACGAGCAGTACTTC. This codes for CASSLAPGLGSYEQYF. The full variable domain, in which reference TRBV5-1 and TRBJ2-7 provide the parts outside the CDR3, is KAGVTQTPRYLIKTRGQQVTLSCSPISGHRSVSWYQQTPGQGLQFLFEYFSETQRNKGNFPGRFSGRQFSNSRSEMNVSTLELGDSALYLCASSLAPGLGSYEQYFGPGTRLTVT.

This clonotype was counted ten times or more. The V gene is TRBV7-2, the J gene TRBJ2-5, with unresolved D. V was pared by 2 bases and J by 3 bases, with 10 bases between. CDR3 length equals 14 residues. From germline, CDR1 is SGHTA and CDR2 FQGNSA. CDR3 sequence: CASSLLTREETQYF. CDR3 DNA sequence: TGTGCCAGCAGCTTACTAACCCGGGAAGAGACCCAGTACTTC.

This clonotype was observed at least ten times. This chain uses TRBV9 with TRBJ2-2; 9 nucleotides line up with TRBD2. The CDR3 runs to 14 residues. In germline, CDR1 is SGDLS, CDR2 YYNGEE. Germline trimming cut 6 bases from V and 4 bases from J; bases unmatched to any gene: 4. The CDR3 DNA reads as TGTGCCAGCAACCTAGCGGGGAGCACCGGGGAGCTGTTTTTT. The encoded protein is CASNLAGSTGELFF.

Many counts were recorded for this clonotype. The genes are TRBV7-2 and TRBJ2-1; D perhaps matches TRBD2 (5 bases). With 1 base removed from V and 9 bases from J, the gap between germline ends came to 13 bases. CDR1 and CDR2 (germline): SGHTA, FQGNSA. The CDR3 consists of 14 residues. The CDR3 DNA reads as TGTGCCAGCAGCTTAGTGCGAGGGATGGGTGAGCAGTTCTTC. Translation: CASSLVRGMGEQFF. Combining the CDR3 with reference TRBV7-2 and TRBJ2-1 gives the whole variable domain GAGVSQSPSNKVTEKGKDVELRCDPISGHTALYWYRQSLGQGLEFLIYFQGNSAPDKSGLPSDRFSAERTGGSVSTLTIQRTQQEDSAVYLCASSLVRGMGEQFFGPGTRLTVL.